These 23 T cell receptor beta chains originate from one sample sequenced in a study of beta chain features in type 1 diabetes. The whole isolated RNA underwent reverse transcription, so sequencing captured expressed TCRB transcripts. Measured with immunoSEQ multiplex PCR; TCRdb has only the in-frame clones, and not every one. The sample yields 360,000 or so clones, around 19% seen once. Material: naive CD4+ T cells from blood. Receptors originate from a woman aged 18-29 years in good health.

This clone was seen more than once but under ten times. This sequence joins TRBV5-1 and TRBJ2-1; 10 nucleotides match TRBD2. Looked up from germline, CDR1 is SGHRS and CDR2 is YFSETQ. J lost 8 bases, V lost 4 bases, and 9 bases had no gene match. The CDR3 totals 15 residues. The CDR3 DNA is TGCGCCAGCAGCCCCGGCCTAGCGGGAGTTCATGAGCAGTTCTTC. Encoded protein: CASSPGLAGVHEQFF.

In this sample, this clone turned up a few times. CDR3 sequence (DNA): TGTGCCAGCTCGACCTACAGGGAAGAGACCCAGTACTTC. Translated: CASSTYREETQYF. J is TRBJ2-5 and V is TRBV18; D might be TRBD1 (6 bases). The CDR3 has 13 residues. The ends were cut back, 6 bases at V and 3 bases at J, with 11 bases in the middle. CDR1 and CDR2 from the germline V gene are KGHSH and LQKENI.

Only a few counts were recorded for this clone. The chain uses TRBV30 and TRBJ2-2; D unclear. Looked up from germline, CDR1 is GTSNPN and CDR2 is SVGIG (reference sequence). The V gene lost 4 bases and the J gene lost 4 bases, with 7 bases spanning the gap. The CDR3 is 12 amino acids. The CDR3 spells CAWNRVTGELFF. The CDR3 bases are TGTGCCTGGAACAGAGTCACCGGGGAGCTGTTTTTT.

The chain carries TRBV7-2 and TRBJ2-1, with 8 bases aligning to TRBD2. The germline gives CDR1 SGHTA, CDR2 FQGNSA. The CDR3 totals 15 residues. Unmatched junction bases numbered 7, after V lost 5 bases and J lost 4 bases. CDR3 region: CASSPSGGLYNEQFF. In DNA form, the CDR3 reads TGTGCCAGCAGCCCAAGCGGGGGCCTTTACAATGAGCAGTTCTTC.

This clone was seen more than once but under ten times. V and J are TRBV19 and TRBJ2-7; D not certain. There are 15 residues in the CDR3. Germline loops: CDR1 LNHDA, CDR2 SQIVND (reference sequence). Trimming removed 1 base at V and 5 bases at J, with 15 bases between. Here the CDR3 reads CASSIAETGYHEQYF. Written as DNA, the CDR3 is TGTGCCAGTAGTATAGCCGAGACTGGGTACCACGAGCAGTACTTC.

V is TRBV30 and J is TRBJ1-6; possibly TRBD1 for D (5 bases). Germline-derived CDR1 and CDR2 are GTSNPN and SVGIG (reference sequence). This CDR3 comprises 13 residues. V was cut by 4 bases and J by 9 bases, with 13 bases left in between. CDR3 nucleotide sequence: TGTGCCTGGAAGGTCAGGGTGATTTCACCCCTCCACTTT. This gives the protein CAWKVRVISPLHF. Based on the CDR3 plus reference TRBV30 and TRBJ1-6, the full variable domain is SQTIHQWPATLVQPVGSPLSLECTVEGTSNPNLYWYRQAAGRGLQLLFYSVGIGQISSEVPQNLSASRPQDRQFILSSKKLLLSDSGFYLCAWKVRVISPLHFGNGTRLTVT.

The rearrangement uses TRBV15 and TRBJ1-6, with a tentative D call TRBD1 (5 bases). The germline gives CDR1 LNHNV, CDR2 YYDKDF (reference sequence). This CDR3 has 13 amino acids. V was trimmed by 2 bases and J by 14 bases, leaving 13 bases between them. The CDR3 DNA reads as TGTGCCACCAGCAGACAGGGCCCTGCGACCCTCCACTTT. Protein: CATSRQGPATLHF.

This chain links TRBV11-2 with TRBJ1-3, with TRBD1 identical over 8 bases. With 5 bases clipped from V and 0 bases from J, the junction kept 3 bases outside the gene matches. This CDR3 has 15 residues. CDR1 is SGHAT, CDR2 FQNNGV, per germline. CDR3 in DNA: TGTGCCAGCAGCCGCAGGGGGCTCTCTGGAAACACCATATATTTT. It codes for CASSRRGLSGNTIYF.

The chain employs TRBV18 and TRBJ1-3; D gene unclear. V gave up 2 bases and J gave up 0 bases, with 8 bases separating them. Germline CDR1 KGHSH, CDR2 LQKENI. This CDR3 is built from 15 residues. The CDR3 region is CASSPRLISGNTIYF. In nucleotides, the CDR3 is TGTGCCAGCTCACCAAGACTTATCTCTGGAAACACCATATATTTT.

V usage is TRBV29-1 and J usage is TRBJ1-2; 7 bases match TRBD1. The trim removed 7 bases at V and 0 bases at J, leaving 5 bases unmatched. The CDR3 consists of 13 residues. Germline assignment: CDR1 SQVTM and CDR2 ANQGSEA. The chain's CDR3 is CSAATGPNYGYTF. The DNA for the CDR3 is TGCAGCGCTGCGACAGGGCCTAACTATGGCTACACCTTC.

CDR3 protein: CASSPTGTSLPDTQYF. DNA of the CDR3: TGTGCCAGCAGCCCTACCGGGACTAGTCTTCCAGATACGCAGTATTTT. The chain combines TRBV7-8 with TRBJ2-3, with 8 positions matching TRBD2. The V segment lost 5 bases and the J segment 4 bases; nucleotides outside the gene matches: 11. Looked up from germline, CDR1 is SGHVS and CDR2 is FQNEAQ. This CDR3 has 16 amino acids.

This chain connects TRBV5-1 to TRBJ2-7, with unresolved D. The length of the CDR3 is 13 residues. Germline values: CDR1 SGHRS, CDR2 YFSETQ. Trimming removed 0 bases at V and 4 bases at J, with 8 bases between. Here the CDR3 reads CASSLDTEYEQYF. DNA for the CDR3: TGCGCCAGCAGCTTGGACACAGAGTACGAGCAGTACTTC.

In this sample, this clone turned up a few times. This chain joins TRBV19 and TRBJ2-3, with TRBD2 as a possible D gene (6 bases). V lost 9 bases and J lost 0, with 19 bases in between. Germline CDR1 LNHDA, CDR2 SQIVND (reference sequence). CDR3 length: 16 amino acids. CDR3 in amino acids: CASPPSSASSTDTQYF. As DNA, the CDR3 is TGTGCCAGCCCCCCATCTAGCGCTTCTAGCACAGATACGCAGTATTTT. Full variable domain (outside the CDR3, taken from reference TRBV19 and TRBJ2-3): DGGITQSPKYLFRKEGQNVTLSCEQNLNHDAMYWYRQDPGQGLRLIYYSQIVNDFQKGDIAEGYSVSREKKESFPLTVTSAQKNPTAFYLCASPPSSASSTDTQYFGPGTRLTVL.

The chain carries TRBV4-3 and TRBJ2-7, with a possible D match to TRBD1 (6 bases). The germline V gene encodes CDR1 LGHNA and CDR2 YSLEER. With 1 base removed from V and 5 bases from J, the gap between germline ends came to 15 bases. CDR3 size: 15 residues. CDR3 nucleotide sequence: TGCGCCAGCAGCCAAGGGCAGGGGCCTAACCACGAGCAGTACTTC. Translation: CASSQGQGPNHEQYF.

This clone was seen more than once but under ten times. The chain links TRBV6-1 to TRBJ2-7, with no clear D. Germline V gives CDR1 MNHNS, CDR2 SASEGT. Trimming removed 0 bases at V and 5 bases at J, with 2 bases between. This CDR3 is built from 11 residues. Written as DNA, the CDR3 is TGTGCCAGCAGTGAAGCCAACGAGCAGTACTTC. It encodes CASSEANEQYF.

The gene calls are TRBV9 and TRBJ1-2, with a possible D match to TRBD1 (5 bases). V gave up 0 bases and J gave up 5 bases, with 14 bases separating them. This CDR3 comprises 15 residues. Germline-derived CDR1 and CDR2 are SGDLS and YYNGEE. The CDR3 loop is CASSVGDSVRYGYTF. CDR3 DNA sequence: TGTGCCAGCAGCGTAGGCGACAGCGTACGATATGGCTACACCTTC.

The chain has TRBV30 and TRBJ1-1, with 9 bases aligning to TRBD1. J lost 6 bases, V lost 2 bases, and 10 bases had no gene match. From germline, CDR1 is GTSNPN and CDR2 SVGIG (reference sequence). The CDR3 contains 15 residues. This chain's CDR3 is CAWSPHRGQVSEAFF. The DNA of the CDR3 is TGTGCCTGGAGTCCCCACAGGGGGCAAGTCTCTGAAGCTTTCTTT.

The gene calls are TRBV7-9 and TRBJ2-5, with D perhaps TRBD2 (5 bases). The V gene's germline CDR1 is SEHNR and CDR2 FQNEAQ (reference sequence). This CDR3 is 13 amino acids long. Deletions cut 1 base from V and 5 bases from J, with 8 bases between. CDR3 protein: CASSLERAETQYF. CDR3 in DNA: TGTGCCAGCAGCTTAGAGAGGGCGGAGACCCAGTACTTC.

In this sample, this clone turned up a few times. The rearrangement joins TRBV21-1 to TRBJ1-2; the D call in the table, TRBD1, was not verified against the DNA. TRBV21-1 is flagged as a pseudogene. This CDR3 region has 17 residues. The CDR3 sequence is CASSKFSAGDTNYGYTF. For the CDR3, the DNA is TGTGCCAGCAGCAAATTCTCCGCAGGGGATACTAACTATGGCTACACCTTC.

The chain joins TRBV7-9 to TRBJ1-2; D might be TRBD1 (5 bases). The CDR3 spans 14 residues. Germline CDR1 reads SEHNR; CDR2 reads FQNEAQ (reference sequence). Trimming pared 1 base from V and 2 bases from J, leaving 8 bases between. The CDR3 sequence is CASSLVPGNYGYTF. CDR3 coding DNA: TGTGCCAGCAGCTTAGTCCCAGGGAACTATGGCTACACCTTC.

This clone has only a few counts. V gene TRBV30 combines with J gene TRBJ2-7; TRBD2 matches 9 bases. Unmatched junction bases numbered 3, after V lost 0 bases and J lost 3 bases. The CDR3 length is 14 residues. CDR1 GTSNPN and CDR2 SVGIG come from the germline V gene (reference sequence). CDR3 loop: CAWSVLAGNYEQYF. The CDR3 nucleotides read TGTGCCTGGAGTGTTCTAGCGGGGAACTACGAGCAGTACTTC.

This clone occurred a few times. The CDR3 DNA reads TGCGCCAGCAGCCAAGGAGCGGGGGGCACAGATACGCAGTATTTT. Protein product: CASSQGAGGTDTQYF. V usage is TRBV4-3 and J usage is TRBJ2-3; 8 bases align to TRBD2. J gave up 1 base and V 1 base, and 1 base lay outside the gene matches. Germline V gene sequence: CDR1 LGHNA, CDR2 YSLEER. CDR3 size: 15 residues.

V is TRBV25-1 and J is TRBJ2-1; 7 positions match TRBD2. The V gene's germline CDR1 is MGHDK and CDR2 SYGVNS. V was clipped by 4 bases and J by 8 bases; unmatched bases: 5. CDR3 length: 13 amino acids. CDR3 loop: CASSVPGRDEQFF. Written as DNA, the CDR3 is TGTGCCAGCAGTGTCCCAGGGAGGGATGAGCAGTTCTTC. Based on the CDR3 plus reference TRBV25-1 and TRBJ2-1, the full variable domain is EADIYQTPRYLVIGTGKKITLECSQTMGHDKMYWYQQDPGMELHLIHYSYGVNSTEKGDLSSESTVSRIRTEHFPLTLESARPSHTSQYLCASSVPGRDEQFFGPGTRLTVL.